The 24 T cell receptor beta chains presented below share a single source sample, sequenced in a study of metastatic and nonmetastatic thyroid tumors. TCRdb re-clonotyped the PCR reads via MiXCR. The table has about 17,000 clones, less than 35% seen once. No patient received treatment before thyroid surgery. Specimen: tumor tissue. These receptors were collected from a female donor with papillary thyroid cancer or a benign thyroid nodule (not recorded which). Some clones in this sample may be carry-over from other donors' samples.

This clone was detected only a few times. The V gene is TRBV6-1, the J gene TRBJ1-6, with 9 bases aligning to TRBD1. The CDR3 consists of 14 residues. Per the germline V gene, CDR1 is MNHNS and CDR2 is SASEGT. V trimming: 5 bases; J trimming: 10 bases; junction bases outside the gene matches: 6. CDR3 nucleotide sequence: TGTGCCAGCAGTATAGGACAGGGGCGGTCACCCCTCCACTTT. Its protein product is CASSIGQGRSPLHF.

Concerning this clone: The junction and the germline gene differ at one end; a read error may be behind it. J is TRBJ2-3 and V is TRBV5-1; 8 positions agree with TRBD2. Looked up from germline, CDR1 is SGHRS and CDR2 is YFSETQ. CDR3 length: 15 residues. The CDR3 is CSSSLEVAGSDTQYF. The CDR3 nucleotides read TGCTCCAGCAGCTTGGAGGTAGCGGGATCAGATACGCAGTATTTT.

This clone appeared once. Written as DNA, the CDR3 is TGTGCCAGCAGCTTATTGAGTGGCGGAGAGACCCAGTACTTC. Translated, it gives CASSLLSGGETQYF. The chain has TRBV11-2 and TRBJ2-5; unclear D gene. Trimming took 2 bases from V and 4 from J, leaving 11 bases between them. The CDR3 is 14 residues long. Germline V gene sequence: CDR1 SGHAT, CDR2 FQNNGV.

With regard to this clone: Given a much more abundant clone one base away, this may be a read error. Other nucleotide sequences in the sample specify the same CDR3. The J gene is TRBJ2-1, the V gene TRBV4-2, with 8 nucleotides matching TRBD1. The V gene end was trimmed by 4 bases and the J gene end by 7 bases; junction bases not matched to a gene: 18. The CDR3 is 18 amino acids. Germline V gene data show CDR1 as LGHNA and CDR2 as YNFKEQ. The DNA of the CDR3 is TGTGCCAGCAGCCGCCCACTTACTACCGGGACAGGCGAAAATGAGCAGTTCTTC. This gives the protein CASSRPLTTGTGENEQFF.

This clone was seen once. The chain combines TRBV3-1 with TRBJ2-3; D possibly corresponds to TRBD1 (5 bases). With the DNA end fitting TRBJ2-5 better, the J assignment may be wrong. The CDR3 contains 11 residues. Germline V CDR1 and CDR2: LGHDT, YNNKEL (reference sequence). The DNA of the CDR3 is TGTGCCAGCAGCCCAGGGGAGACCCAGTACTTC. Translated: CASSPGETQYF.

V is TRBV7-8 and J is TRBJ1-5; possible D gene TRBD1, 6 bases. CDR1 is SGHVS, CDR2 FQNEAQ, per germline. The CDR3 extends over 14 amino acids. Trimming stripped 5 bases from V and 9 bases from J, with 17 bases between. DNA of the CDR3: TGTGCCAGCAGCAGGGACGGGGGGCAGGGGCCCCAGCATTTT. Protein: CASSRDGGQGPQHF.

This chain uses TRBV7-6 with TRBJ2-7; tentative D call: TRBD1 (6 bases). Trimming cost V 4 bases and J 1 base, with 14 bases left between them. The CDR3 contains 15 residues. CDR1 and CDR2 from the germline V gene are SGHVS and FNYEAQ. CDR3 nucleotide sequence: TGTGCCAGCAGCTATCGTCCGGGACAATCCTACGAGCAGTACTTC. It is translated as CASSYRPGQSYEQYF. Full variable domain (rest looked up from reference TRBV7-6 and TRBJ2-7): GAGVSQSPRYKVTKRGQDVALRCDPISGHVSLYWYRQALGQGPEFLTYFNYEAQQDKSGLPNDRFSAERPEGSISTLTIQRTEQRDSAMYRCASSYRPGQSYEQYFGPGTRLTVT.

This clone was counted at least ten times. Given a much more abundant clone one base away, this may be a read error. The genes are TRBV13 and TRBJ2-3; 7 bases match TRBD2. The germline CDR1 and CDR2 sequences are PRHDT and FYEKMQ (reference sequence). The CDR3 is 15 residues long. The junction had 9 bases not matched to a gene; V was cut back by 5 bases and J by 4 bases. The CDR3 sequence: CASSKGASGSDTQYF. The CDR3 nucleotides are TGTGCCAGCAGCAAAGGGGCTAGCGGTTCAGATACGCAGTATTTT.

This clone was found many times. The chain joins TRBV28 to TRBJ2-7; 12 nucleotides line up with TRBD2. Unmatched junction bases numbered 14, after V lost 1 base and J lost 13 bases. The CDR3 is 16 residues long. The germline CDR1 and CDR2 sequences are MDHEN and SYDVKM. The CDR3 region has the DNA TGTGCCAGCAGTTTATATCCGGGGCTAGCGGGAGGGCCGGGCTACTTC. The encoded protein is CASSLYPGLAGGPGYF.

This chain joins TRBV6-1 and TRBJ1-1, with D tentatively TRBD1 (6 bases). Trimming took off 6 bases at V and 8 bases at J, with 19 bases between the two ends. The V gene's germline CDR1 is MNHNS and CDR2 SASEGT. The CDR3 contains 14 residues. CDR3 residues: CASRRTATIFEAFF. The CDR3 DNA reads as TGTGCCAGCAGGCGGACAGCGACTATCTTCGAAGCTTTCTTT.

This chain uses TRBV6-5 with TRBJ2-1; no firm D call. CDR3 length: 11 residues. Germline V gives CDR1 MNHEY, CDR2 SVGAGI. Trimming took 2 bases from V and 7 from J, leaving 3 bases between them. Here the CDR3 reads CASSYLNEQFF. The CDR3 region has the DNA TGTGCCAGCAGTTACCTGAATGAGCAGTTCTTC.

Turning to this clone: A much larger clone sits a single nucleotide away, making a read error possible. The same CDR3 also results from other DNA sequences found in this sample. This chain connects TRBV7-3 to TRBJ2-1; D is undetermined. The CDR3 covers 12 residues. Deletions cut 2 bases from V and 9 bases from J, with 8 bases between. Germline V gene sequence: CDR1 SGHTA, CDR2 FQGTGA. The CDR3, as DNA: TGTGCCAGCAGCTTAGGTGCATCTGAGCAGTTCTTC. Its protein product is CASSLGASEQFF. Complete variable domain (other parts from reference TRBV7-3 and TRBJ2-1): GAGVSQTPSNKVTEKGKYVELRCDPISGHTALYWYRQSLGQGPEFLIYFQGTGAADDSGLPNDRFFAVRPEGSVSTLKIQRTERGDSAVYLCASSLGASEQFFGPGTRLTVL.

The chain combines TRBV19 with TRBJ2-3; 14 nucleotides match TRBD2. V was pared by 3 bases and J by 1 base, with 3 bases of the junction left unmatched. CDR3 length equals 17 residues. Germline V gives CDR1 LNHDA, CDR2 SQIVND (reference sequence). The CDR3 loop reads CASSMGLAGVGTDTQYF. For the CDR3, the DNA is TGTGCCAGTAGTATGGGACTAGCGGGAGTCGGCACAGATACGCAGTATTTT.

This clone has a count of ten or more. The V gene is TRBV2, the J gene TRBJ2-1; possible D gene TRBD2, 6 bases. Between the trimmed V and J ends, which lost 2 bases and 0 bases, there was a span of 14 bases. The CDR3 totals 17 residues. Germline V lookup: CDR1 SNHLY, CDR2 FYNNEI. The CDR3 sequence: CASSELATVSSYNEQFF. The CDR3 region has the DNA TGTGCCAGCAGTGAACTAGCGACGGTCAGCTCCTACAATGAGCAGTTCTTC. The full variable domain, completed using reference TRBV2 and TRBJ2-1, is EPEVTQTPSHQVTQMGQEVILRCVPISNHLYFYWYRQILGQKVEFLVSFYNNEISEKSEIFDDQFSVERPDGSNFTLKIRSTKLEDSAMYFCASSELATVSSYNEQFFGPGTRLTVL.

The chain joins TRBV7-2 to TRBJ2-7; 9 nucleotides match TRBD2. The germline V gene encodes CDR1 SGHTA and CDR2 FQGNSA. With V trimmed by 1 base and J by 4 bases, 5 bases remained unmatched. The CDR3 is 15 residues long. The CDR3 DNA reads as TGTGCCAGCAGCTTAGTTAGCGGGAGCGGGTACGAGCAGTACTTC. This encodes CASSLVSGSGYEQYF.

This clone was detected only a few times. This may be a read error: a much more frequent sequence differs by one nucleotide. The chain joins TRBV2 to TRBJ2-1, with D perhaps TRBD1 (5 bases). The length of the CDR3 is 11 residues. Per germline, CDR1 SNHLY and CDR2 FYNNEI. The DNA of the CDR3 is TGTGCCGGCAGTACCAGGGATGAGCAGTTCTTC. The encoded protein is CAGSTRDEQFF.

The gene calls are TRBV14 and TRBJ2-7; D might be TRBD2 (6 bases). V was shortened by 2 bases and J by 2 bases, with 10 bases between the two germline ends. The V gene's germline CDR1 is SGHDN and CDR2 FVKESK. This CDR3 has 14 residues. The CDR3 region has the DNA TGTGCCAGCAGCCAACGGGGGATCGCCTACGAGCAGTACTTC. This sequence encodes CASSQRGIAYEQYF.

This clone was seen ten or more times. The genes are TRBV19 and TRBJ2-5; TRBD2 is a possible D gene (6 bases). There are 18 residues in the CDR3. Germline V gene data show CDR1 as LNHDA and CDR2 as SQIVND (reference sequence). V shed 6 bases and J shed 6 bases, with 29 bases lying between them. The CDR3 nucleotides read TGTGCCAGTAGCTCCCAATTAACCGGGACCCACGGCGGGAAGACCCAGTACTTC. This sequence encodes CASSSQLTGTHGGKTQYF.

About this clone itself: The junction departs from the called germline gene at one end, perhaps through a read error. The chain joins TRBV12-3 or TRBV12-4 to TRBJ1-2, with D perhaps TRBD1 (6 bases). The CDR3 runs to 12 residues. The CDR3 reads CAISTQGRGYTF. The CDR3 DNA is TGTGCCATCAGTACGCAGGGGCGGGGCTACACCTTC.

By share, this clone counts as medium-sized. The chain links TRBV27 to TRBJ1-2; 8 bases match TRBD1. Germline V lookup: CDR1 MNHEY, CDR2 SMNVEV (reference sequence). Trimming at V came to 8 bases and at J to 5 bases, leaving 7 bases not matched to a gene. This CDR3 spans 13 amino acids. The CDR3 DNA reads TGTGCCAGCCGACAGGGGAGATTATATGGCTACACCTTC. It codes for CASRQGRLYGYTF.

V is TRBV11-2 and J is TRBJ2-3, with 7 nucleotides matching TRBD2. The J segment lost 6 bases and the V segment lost 3 bases, leaving 9 bases of the junction unmatched. The CDR3 covers 15 residues. The germline CDR1 and CDR2 sequences are SGHAT and FQNNGV. The CDR3 nucleotides read TGTGCCAGCAGCTTGAATTGGGAGGGCCACGATACGCAGTATTTT. Amino acids: CASSLNWEGHDTQYF.

This clone has a handful of counts. The chain combines TRBV6-1 with TRBJ1-1; 12 bases map to TRBD1. This CDR3 contains 16 residues. V was pared by 11 bases and J by 0 bases, with 10 bases of the junction left unmatched. Germline CDR1 reads MNHNS; CDR2 reads SASEGT. CDR3 in amino acids: CASFSGTGGMNTEAFF. In DNA, the CDR3 is TGTGCCTCCTTTAGCGGGACAGGGGGCATGAACACTGAAGCTTTCTTT.

V usage is TRBV12-3 or TRBV12-4 and J usage is TRBJ2-7, with 7 positions matching TRBD1. This CDR3 spans 15 amino acids. Trimming removed 3 bases from V and 1 base from J; junction bases left unmatched: 6. The CDR3 loop is CASSFFGTASYEQYF. The CDR3 coding sequence is TGTGCCAGCAGTTTTTTCGGGACAGCTTCCTACGAGCAGTACTTC.

The chain couples TRBV20-1 to TRBJ2-1, with D perhaps TRBD1 or TRBD2 (6 bases each). Germline lookup yields CDR1 DFQATT and CDR2 SNEGSKA (reference sequence). The CDR3 length is 14 residues. Trimming took 0 bases from V and 3 from J, leaving 9 bases between them. The CDR3 DNA sequence: TGCAGTGCTAGAGATGAGGGGGGCTACAATGAGCAGTTCTTC. Protein product: CSARDEGGYNEQFF.